The source of this TCR beta chain is a study of cytomegalovirus exposure and HLA in healthy donors. This clone was recorded a few times. PCR amplification relied on 60 Vbeta primers (plus 13 Jbeta primers). Sequencing was performed with immunoSEQ multiplex PCR; in TCRdb, only in-frame clones are kept and a portion is missing. The table includes roughly 130,000 clones, approximately 76% detected once. CDR1 and CDR2 (germline): SGHTA, FQGNSA. Trimming cost V 5 bases and J 1 base, with 17 bases left between them. The CDR3 runs 16 residues. The rearrangement links TRBV7-2 to TRBJ1-1, with D uncertain. This TCR was sampled from a middle-aged man in good health and CMV-seronegative. Material: PBMCs. In DNA, the CDR3 is TGTGCCAGCAGCCAAGAGATGGATGGAGGGAACACTGAAGCTTTCTTT. This sequence encodes CASSQEMDGGNTEAFF.